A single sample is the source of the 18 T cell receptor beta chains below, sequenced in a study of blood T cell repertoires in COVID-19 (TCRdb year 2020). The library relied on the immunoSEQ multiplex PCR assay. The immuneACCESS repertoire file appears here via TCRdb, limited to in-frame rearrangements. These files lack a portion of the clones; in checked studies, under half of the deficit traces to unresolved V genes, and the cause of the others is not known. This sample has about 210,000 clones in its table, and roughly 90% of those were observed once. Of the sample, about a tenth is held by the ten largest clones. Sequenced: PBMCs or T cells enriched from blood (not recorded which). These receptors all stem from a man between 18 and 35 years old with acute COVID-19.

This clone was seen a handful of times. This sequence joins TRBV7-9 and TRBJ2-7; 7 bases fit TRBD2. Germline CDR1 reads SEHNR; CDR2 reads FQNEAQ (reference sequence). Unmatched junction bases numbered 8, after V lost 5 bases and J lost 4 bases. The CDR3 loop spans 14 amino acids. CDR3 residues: CASSQLAGEYEQYF. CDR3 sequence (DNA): TGTGCCAGCAGCCAATTGGCGGGAGAGTACGAGCAGTACTTC.

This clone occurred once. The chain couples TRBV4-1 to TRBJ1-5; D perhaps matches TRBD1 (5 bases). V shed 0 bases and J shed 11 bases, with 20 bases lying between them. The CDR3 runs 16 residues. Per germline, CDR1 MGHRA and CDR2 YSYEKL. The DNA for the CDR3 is TGCGCCAGCAGCCAAGATCGGTCTCAGGGCCTATCGGCCCAGCATTTT. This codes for CASSQDRSQGLSAQHF.

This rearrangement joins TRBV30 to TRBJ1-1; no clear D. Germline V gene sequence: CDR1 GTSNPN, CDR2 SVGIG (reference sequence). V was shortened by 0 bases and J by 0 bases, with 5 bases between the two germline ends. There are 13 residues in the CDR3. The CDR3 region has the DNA TGTGCCTGGAGTGTGGCGGTGAACACTGAAGCTTTCTTT. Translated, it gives CAWSVAVNTEAFF.

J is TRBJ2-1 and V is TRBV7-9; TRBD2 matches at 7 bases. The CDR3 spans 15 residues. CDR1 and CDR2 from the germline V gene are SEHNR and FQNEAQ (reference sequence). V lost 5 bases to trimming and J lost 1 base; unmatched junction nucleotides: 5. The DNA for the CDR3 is TGTGCCAGCAGCGAATGGGACTATTCCTACAATGAGCAGTTCTTC. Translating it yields CASSEWDYSYNEQFF.

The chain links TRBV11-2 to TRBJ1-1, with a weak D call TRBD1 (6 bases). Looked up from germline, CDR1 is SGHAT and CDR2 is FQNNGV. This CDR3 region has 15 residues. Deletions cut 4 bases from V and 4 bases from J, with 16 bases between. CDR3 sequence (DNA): TGTGCCAGCAGCTCTCACGGACAGCGCGGCACTGAAGCTTTCTTT. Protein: CASSSHGQRGTEAFF.

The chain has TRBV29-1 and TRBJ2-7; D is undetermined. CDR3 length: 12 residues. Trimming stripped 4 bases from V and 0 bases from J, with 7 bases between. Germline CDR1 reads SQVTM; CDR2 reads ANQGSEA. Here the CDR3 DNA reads TGCAGCGTTGGGGCCAACTCCTACGAGCAGTACTTC. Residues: CSVGANSYEQYF.

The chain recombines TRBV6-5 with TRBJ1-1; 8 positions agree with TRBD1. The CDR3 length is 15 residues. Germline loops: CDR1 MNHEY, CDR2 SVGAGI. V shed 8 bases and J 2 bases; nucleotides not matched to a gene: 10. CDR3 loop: CASGSQGAFNTEAFF. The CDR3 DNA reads TGTGCCAGCGGAAGTCAGGGGGCTTTTAACACTGAAGCTTTCTTT.

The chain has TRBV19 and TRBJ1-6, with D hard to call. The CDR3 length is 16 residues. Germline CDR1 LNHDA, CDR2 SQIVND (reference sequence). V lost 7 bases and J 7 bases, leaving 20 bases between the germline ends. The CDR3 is CASMRRLEPSNSPLHF. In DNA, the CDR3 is TGTGCCAGTATGAGACGATTGGAGCCGTCGAATTCACCCCTCCACTTT.

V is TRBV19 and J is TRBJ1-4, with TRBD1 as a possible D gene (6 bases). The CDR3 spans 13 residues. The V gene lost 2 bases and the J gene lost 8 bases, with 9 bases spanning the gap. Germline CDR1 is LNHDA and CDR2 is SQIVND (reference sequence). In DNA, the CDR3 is TGTGCCAGTAGTATACAGACAGGAGAAAAACTGTTTTTT. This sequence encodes CASSIQTGEKLFF.

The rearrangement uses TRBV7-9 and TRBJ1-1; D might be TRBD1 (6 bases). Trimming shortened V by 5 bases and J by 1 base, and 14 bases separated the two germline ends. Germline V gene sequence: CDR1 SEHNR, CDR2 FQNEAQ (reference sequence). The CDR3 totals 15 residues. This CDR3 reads CASSAGATANTEAFF. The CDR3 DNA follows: TGTGCCAGCAGCGCAGGGGCCACCGCGAACACTGAAGCTTTCTTT.

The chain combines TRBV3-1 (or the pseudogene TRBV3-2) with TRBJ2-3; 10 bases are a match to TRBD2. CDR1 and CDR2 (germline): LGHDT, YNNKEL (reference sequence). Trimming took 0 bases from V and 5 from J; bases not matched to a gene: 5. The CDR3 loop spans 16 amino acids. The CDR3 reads CASSQDLAGVRDTQYF. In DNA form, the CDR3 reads TGTGCCAGCAGCCAAGATCTAGCGGGAGTGAGAGATACGCAGTATTTT.

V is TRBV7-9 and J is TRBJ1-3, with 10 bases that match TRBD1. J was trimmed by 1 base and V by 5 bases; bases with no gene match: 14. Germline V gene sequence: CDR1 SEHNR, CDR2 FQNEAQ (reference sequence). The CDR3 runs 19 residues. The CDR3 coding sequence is TGTGCCAGCAGCGTAGGACCCTCAAGACAGGGGGCTTCTGGAAACACCATATATTTT. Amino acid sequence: CASSVGPSRQGASGNTIYF.

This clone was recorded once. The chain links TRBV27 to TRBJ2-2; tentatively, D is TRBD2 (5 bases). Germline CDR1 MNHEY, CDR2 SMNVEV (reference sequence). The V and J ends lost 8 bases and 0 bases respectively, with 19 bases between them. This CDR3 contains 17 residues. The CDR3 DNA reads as TGTGCCAGCGGACTTAATGGGCCCGTGTCGAACACCGGGGAGCTGTTTTTT. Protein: CASGLNGPVSNTGELFF.

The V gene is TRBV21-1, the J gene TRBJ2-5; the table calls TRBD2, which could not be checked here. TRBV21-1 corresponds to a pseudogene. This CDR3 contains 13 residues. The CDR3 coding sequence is TGTGCCAGCAGCATTTGGAGGCAAGAGACCCAGTACTTC. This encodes CASSIWRQETQYF.

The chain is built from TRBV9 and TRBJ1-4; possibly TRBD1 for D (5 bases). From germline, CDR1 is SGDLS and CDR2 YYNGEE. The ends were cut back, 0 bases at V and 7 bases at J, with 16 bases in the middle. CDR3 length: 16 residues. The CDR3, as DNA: TGTGCCAGCAGCGTAGAGGGTGCGGCGGGACCTGAAAAACTGTTTTTT. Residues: CASSVEGAAGPEKLFF.

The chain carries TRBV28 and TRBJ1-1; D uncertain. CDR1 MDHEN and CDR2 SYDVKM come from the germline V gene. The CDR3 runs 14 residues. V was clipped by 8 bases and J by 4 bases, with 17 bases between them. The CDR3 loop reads CASEIKEHGTEAFF. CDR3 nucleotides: TGTGCCAGCGAAATAAAGGAGCATGGCACTGAAGCTTTCTTT.

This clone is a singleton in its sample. The CDR3 loop reads CASSLEPLTGAETQYF. The DNA of the CDR3 is TGTGCCAGCAGCTTGGAGCCCCTGACAGGAGCAGAGACCCAGTACTTC. This chain joins TRBV5-5 and TRBJ2-5; TRBD1 is a possible D gene (6 bases). V was pared by 0 bases and J by 4 bases, with 16 bases between. This CDR3 region has 16 residues. The germline V gene encodes CDR1 SGHKS and CDR2 YYEKEE (reference sequence). Full variable domain (outside the CDR3, taken from reference TRBV5-5 and TRBJ2-5): DAGVTQSPTHLIKTRGQQVTLRCSPISGHKSVSWYQQVLGQGPQFIFQYYEKEERGRGNFPDRFSARQFPNYSSELNVNALLLGDSALYLCASSLEPLTGAETQYFGPGTRLLVL.

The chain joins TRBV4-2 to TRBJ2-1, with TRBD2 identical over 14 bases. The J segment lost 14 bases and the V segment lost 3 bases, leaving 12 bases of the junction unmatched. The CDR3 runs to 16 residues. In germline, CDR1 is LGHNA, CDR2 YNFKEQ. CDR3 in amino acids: CASSQDGTGLAGAKFF. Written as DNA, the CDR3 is TGTGCCAGCAGCCAGGATGGTACGGGACTAGCGGGAGCTAAGTTCTTC.